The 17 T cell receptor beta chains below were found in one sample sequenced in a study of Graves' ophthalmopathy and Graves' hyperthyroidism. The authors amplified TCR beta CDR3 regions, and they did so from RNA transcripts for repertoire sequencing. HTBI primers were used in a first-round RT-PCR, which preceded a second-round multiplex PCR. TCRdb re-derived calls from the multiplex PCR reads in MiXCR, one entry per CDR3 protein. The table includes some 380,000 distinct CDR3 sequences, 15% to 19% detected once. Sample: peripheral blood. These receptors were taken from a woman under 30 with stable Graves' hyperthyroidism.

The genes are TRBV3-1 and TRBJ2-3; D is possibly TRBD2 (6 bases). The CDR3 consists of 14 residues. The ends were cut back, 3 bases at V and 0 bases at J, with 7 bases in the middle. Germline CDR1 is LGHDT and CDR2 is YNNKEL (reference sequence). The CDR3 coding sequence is TGTGCCAGCAGCCAGGGGACTAGCACAGATACGCAGTATTTT. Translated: CASSQGTSTDTQYF.

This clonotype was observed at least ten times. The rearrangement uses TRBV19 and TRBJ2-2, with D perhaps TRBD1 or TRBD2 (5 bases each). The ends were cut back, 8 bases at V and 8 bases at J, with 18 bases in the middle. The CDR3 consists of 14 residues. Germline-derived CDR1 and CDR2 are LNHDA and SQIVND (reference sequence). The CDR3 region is CASGTLPGPGELFF. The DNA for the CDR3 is TGTGCCAGTGGTACCTTACCGGGGCCAGGGGAGCTGTTTTTT.

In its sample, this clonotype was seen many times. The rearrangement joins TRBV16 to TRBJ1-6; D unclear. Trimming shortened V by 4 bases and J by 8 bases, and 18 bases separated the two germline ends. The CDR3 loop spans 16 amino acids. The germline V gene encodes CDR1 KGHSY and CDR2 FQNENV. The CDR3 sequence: CASSPSLGRPHSPLHF. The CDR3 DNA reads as TGTGCCAGCAGCCCATCGTTGGGTCGCCCCCATTCACCCCTCCACTTT.

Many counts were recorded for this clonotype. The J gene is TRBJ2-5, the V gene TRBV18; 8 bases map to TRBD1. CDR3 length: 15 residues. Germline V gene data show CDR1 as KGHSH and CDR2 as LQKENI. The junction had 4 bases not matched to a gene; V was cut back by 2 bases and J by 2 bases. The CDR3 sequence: CASSPYGTGQETQYF. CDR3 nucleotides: TGTGCCAGCTCACCATATGGGACAGGACAAGAGACCCAGTACTTC.

CDR3 region: CASMILGGGQNTEAFF. CDR3 nucleotide sequence: TGTGCCAGCATGATTCTAGGGGGAGGGCAGAACACTGAAGCTTTCTTT. This sequence joins TRBV27 and TRBJ1-1; the D gene is possibly TRBD1 (6 bases). Per the germline V gene, CDR1 is MNHEY and CDR2 is SMNVEV (reference sequence). This CDR3 contains 16 residues. Trimming removed 7 bases at V and 1 base at J, with 19 bases between.

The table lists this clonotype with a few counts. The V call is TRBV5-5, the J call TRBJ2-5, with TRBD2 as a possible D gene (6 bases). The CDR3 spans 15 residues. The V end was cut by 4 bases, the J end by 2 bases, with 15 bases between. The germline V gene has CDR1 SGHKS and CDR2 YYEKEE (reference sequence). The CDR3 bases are TGTGCCAGCAGCCCGTTGGGGGGATTTCAAGAGACCCAGTACTTC. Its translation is CASSPLGGFQETQYF.

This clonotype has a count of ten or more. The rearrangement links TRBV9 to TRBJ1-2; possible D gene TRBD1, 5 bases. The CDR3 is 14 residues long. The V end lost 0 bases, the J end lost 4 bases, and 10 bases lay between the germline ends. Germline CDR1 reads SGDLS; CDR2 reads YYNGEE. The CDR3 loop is CASSVVDQGYGYTF. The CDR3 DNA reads TGTGCCAGCAGCGTAGTGGATCAGGGCTATGGCTACACCTTC.

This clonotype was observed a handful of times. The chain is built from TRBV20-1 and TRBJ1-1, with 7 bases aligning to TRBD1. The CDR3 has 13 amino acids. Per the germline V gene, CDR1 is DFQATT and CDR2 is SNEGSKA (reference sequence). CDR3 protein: CRIRGQWNTEAFF. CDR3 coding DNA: TGCAGGATTAGGGGACAGTGGAACACTGAAGCTTTCTTT.

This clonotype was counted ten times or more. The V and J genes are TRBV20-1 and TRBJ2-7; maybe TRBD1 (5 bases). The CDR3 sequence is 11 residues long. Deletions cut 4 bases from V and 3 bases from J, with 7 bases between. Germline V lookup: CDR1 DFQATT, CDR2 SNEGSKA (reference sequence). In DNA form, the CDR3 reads TGCAGTGCTATTCAGGGCTACGAGCAGTACTTC. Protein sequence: CSAIQGYEQYF.

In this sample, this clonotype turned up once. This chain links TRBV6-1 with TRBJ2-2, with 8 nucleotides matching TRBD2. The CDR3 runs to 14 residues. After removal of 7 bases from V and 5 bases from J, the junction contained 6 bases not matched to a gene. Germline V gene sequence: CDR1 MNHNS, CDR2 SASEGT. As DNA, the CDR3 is TGTGCCAGCAAAACGGGGGGGCGTACCGGGGAGCTGTTTTTT. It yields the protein CASKTGGRTGELFF.

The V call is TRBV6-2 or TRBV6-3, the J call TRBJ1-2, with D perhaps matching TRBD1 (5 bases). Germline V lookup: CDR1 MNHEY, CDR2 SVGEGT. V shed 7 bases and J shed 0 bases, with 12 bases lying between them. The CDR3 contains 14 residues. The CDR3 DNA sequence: TGTGCCAGCACGTGGTGGGGGTCTAACTATGGCTACACCTTC. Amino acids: CASTWWGSNYGYTF.

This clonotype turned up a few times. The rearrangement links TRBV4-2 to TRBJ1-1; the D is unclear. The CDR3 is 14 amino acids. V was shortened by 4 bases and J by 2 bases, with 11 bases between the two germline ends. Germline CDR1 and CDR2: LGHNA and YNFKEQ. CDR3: CASSLVRSNTEAFF. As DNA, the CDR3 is TGTGCCAGCAGCCTCGTCAGGAGCAACACTGAAGCTTTCTTT.

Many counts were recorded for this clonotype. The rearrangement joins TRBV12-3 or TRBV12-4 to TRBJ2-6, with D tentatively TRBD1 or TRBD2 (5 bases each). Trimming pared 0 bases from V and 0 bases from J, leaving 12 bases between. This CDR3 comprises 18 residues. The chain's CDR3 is CASSLALGRPSGANVLTF. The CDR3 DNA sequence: TGTGCCAGCAGTTTAGCTCTGGGACGGCCCTCTGGGGCCAACGTCCTGACTTTC.

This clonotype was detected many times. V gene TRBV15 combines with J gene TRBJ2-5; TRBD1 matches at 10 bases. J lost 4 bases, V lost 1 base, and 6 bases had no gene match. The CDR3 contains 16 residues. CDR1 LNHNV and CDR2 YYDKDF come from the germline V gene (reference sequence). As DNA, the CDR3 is TGTGCCACCAGCAGAGGGACGACAGGGGGCGCAGAGACCCAGTACTTC. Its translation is CATSRGTTGGAETQYF.

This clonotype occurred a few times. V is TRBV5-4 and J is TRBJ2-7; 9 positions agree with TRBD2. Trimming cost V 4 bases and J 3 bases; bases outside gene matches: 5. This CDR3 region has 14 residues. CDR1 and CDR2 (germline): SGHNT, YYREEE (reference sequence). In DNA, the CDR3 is TGTGCCAGCAGCCCCGTAGCGGGGGACTACGAGCAGTACTTC. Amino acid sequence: CASSPVAGDYEQYF. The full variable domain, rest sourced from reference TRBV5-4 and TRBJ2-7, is ETGVTQSPTHLIKTRGQQVTLRCSSQSGHNTVSWYQQALGQGPQFIFQYYREEENGRGNFPPRFSGLQFPNYSSELNVNALELDDSALYLCASSPVAGDYEQYFGPGTRLTVT.

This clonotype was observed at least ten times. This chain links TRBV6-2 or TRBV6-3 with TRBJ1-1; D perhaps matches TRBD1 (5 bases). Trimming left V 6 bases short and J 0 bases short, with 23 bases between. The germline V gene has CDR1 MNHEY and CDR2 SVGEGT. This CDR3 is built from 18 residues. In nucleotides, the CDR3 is TGTGCCAGCAGCCCCCCCCTCAGGGCCGGTGGGTTGAACACTGAAGCTTTCTTT. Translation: CASSPPLRAGGLNTEAFF.

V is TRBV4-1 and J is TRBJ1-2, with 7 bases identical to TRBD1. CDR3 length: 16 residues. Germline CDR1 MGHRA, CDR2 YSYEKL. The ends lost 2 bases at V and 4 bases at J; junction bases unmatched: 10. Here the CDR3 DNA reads TGCGCCAGCAGCCAATATATTGACAGGGATGGCTATGGCTACACCTTC. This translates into CASSQYIDRDGYGYTF.